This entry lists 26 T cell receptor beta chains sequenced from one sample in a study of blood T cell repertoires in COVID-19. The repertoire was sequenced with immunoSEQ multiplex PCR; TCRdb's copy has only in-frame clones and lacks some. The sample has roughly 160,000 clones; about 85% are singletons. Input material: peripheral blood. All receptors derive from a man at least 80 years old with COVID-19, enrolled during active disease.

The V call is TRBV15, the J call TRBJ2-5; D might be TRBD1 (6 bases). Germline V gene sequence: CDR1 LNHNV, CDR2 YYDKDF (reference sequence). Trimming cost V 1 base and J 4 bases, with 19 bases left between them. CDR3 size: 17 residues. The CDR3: CATSRVRGQRGSETQYF. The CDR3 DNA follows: TGTGCCACCAGCAGAGTCAGGGGCCAGCGCGGTTCAGAGACCCAGTACTTC.

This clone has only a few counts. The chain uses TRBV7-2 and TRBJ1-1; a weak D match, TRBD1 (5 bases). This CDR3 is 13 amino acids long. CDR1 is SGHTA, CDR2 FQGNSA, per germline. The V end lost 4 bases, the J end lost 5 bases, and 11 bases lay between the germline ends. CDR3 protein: CASSYSRGTEAFF. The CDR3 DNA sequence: TGTGCCAGCAGCTATAGTCGGGGGACTGAAGCTTTCTTT.

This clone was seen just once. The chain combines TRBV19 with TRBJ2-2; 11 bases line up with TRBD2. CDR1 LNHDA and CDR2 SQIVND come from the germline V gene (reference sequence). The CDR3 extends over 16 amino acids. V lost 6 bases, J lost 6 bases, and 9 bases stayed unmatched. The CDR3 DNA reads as TGTGCCAGTAGCTTAGCGGGGGGGCCGGACGCCGGGGAGCTGTTTTTT. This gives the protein CASSLAGGPDAGELFF.

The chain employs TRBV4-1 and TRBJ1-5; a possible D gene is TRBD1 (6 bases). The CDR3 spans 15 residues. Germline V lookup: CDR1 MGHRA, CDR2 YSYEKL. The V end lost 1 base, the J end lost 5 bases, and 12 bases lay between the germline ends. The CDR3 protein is CASSQADSFYQPQHF. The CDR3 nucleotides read TGCGCCAGCAGCCAAGCGGACAGTTTTTATCAGCCCCAGCATTTT.

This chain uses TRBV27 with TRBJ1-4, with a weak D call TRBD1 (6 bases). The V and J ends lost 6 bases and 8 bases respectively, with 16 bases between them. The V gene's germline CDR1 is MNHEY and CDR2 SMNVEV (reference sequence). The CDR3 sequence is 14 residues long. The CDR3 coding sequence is TGTGCCAGCAGGCCGGGGGGGGGCGGGGAAAAACTGTTTTTT. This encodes CASRPGGGGEKLFF.

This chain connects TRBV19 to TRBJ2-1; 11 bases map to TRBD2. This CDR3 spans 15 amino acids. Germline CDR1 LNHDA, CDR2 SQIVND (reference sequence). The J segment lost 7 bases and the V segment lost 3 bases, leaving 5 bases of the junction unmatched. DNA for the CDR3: TGTGCCAGTAGTATGACTAGCGGGGCTAGGAATGAGCAGTTCTTC. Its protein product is CASSMTSGARNEQFF.

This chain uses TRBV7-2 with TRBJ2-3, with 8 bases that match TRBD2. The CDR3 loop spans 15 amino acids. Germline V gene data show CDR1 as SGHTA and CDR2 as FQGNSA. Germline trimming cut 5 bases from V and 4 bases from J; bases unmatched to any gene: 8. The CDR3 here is CASSIGLAGADTQYF. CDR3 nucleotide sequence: TGTGCCAGCAGCATTGGACTAGCAGGGGCAGATACGCAGTATTTT.

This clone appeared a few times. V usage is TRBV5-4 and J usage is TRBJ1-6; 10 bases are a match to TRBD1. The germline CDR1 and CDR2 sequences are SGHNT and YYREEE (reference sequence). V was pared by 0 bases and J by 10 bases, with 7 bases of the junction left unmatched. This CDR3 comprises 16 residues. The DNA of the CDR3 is TGTGCCAGCAGCTTGGGGGCCGGGACAGGGGTATCACCCCTCCACTTT. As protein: CASSLGAGTGVSPLHF.

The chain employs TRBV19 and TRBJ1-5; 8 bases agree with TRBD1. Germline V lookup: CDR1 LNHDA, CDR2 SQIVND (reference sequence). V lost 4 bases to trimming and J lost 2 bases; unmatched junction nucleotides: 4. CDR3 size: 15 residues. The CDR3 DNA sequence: TGTGCCAGTAGTACGACAGGGGTGGGCAATCAGCCCCAGCATTTT. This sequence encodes CASSTTGVGNQPQHF.

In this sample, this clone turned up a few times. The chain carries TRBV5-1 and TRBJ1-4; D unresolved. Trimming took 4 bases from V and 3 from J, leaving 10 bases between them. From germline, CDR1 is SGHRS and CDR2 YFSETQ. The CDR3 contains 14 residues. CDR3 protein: CASSPWQSNEKLFF. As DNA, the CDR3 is TGCGCCAGCAGCCCCTGGCAGTCTAATGAAAAACTGTTTTTT. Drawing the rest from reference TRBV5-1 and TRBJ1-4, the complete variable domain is KAGVTQTPRYLIKTRGQQVTLSCSPISGHRSVSWYQQTPGQGLQFLFEYFSETQRNKGNFPGRFSGRQFSNSRSEMNVSTLELGDSALYLCASSPWQSNEKLFFGSGTQLSVL.

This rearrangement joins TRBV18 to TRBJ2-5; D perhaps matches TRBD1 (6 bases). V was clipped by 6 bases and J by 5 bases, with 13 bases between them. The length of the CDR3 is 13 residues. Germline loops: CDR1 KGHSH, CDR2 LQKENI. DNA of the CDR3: TGTGCCAGCTCCCAGACAGGTGGGGAGACCCAGTACTTC. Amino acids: CASSQTGGETQYF.

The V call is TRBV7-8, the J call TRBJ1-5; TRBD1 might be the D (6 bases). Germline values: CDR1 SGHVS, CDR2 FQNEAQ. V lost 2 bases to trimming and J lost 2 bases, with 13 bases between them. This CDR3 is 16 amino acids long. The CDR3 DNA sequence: TGTGCCAGCAGCTTACTTCAGGGGAACGGCAATCAGCCCCAGCATTTT. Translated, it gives CASSLLQGNGNQPQHF.

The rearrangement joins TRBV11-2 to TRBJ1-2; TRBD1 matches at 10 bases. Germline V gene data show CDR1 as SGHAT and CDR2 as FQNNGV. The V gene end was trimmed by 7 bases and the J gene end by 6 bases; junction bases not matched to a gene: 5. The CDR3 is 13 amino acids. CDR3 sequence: CASNLDRGNGYTF. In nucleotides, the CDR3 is TGTGCCAGCAACCTGGACAGGGGGAATGGCTACACCTTC.

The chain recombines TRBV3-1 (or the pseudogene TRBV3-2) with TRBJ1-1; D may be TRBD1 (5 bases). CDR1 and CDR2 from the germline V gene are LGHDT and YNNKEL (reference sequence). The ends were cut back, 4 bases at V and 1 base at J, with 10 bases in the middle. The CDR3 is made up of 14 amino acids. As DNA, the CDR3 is TGTGCCAGCAGCCGGGACTCGGGGAACACTGAAGCTTTCTTT. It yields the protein CASSRDSGNTEAFF.

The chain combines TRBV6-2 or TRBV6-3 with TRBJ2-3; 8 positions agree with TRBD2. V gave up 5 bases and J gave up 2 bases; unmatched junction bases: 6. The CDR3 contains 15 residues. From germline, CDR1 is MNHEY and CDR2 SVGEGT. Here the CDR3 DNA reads TGTGCCAGCAGTAGGACTAGCTCCTCCACAGATACGCAGTATTTT. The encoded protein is CASSRTSSSTDTQYF.

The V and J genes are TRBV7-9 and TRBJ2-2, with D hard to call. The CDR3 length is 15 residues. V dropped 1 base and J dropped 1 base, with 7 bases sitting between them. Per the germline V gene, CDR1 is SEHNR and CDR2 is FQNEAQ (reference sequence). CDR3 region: CASSLDAGNTGELFF. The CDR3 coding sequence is TGTGCCAGCAGCTTAGATGCAGGGAACACCGGGGAGCTGTTTTTT.

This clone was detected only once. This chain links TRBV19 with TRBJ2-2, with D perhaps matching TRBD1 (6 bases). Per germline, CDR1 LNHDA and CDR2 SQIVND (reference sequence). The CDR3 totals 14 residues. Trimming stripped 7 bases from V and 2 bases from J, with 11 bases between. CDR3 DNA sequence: TGTGCCAGTACCCCAGGGGTAAACACCGGGGAGCTGTTTTTT. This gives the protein CASTPGVNTGELFF.

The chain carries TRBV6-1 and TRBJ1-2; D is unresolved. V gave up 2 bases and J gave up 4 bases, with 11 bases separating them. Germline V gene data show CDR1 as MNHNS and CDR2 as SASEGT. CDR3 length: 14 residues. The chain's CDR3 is CASSEFSFGYGYTF. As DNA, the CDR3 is TGTGCCAGCAGTGAATTTAGCTTTGGCTATGGCTACACCTTC.

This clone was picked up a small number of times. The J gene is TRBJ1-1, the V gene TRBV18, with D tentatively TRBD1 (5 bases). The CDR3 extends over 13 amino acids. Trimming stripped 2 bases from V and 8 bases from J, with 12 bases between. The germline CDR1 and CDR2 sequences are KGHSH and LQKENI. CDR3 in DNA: TGTGCCAGCTCACCAGACAGTTACAGAGAAGCTTTCTTT. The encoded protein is CASSPDSYREAFF.

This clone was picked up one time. The CDR3 DNA follows: TGTGCCAGCAGCTTGGGACAGATTAATTCACCCCTCCACTTT. The encoded protein is CASSLGQINSPLHF. The chain combines TRBV7-9 with TRBJ1-6, with TRBD1 identical over 7 bases. The CDR3 extends over 14 amino acids. The V gene end was trimmed by 3 bases and the J gene end by 6 bases; junction bases not matched to a gene: 2. Germline values: CDR1 SEHNR, CDR2 FQNEAQ (reference sequence).

The CDR3 loop reads CASSGLAVSSYEQYF. The DNA for the CDR3 is TGTGCCAGCAGTGGTCTAGCGGTAAGCTCCTACGAGCAGTACTTC. The genes are TRBV2 and TRBJ2-7, with 7 positions matching TRBD2. The junction had 6 bases not matched to a gene; V was cut back by 4 bases and J by 0 bases. Per germline, CDR1 SNHLY and CDR2 FYNNEI. CDR3 length: 15 residues.

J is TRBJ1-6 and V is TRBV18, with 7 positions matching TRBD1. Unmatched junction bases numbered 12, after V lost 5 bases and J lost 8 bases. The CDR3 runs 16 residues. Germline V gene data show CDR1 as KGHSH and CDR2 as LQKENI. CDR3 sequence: CASSTRQGGADSPLHF. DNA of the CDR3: TGTGCCAGCTCAACAAGACAGGGTGGGGCAGATTCACCCCTCCACTTT. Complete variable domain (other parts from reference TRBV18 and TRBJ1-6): NAGVMQNPRHLVRRRGQEARLRCSPMKGHSHVYWYRQLPEEGLKFMVYLQKENIIDESGMPKERFSAEFPKEGPSILRIQQVVRGDSAAYFCASSTRQGGADSPLHFGNGTRLTVT.

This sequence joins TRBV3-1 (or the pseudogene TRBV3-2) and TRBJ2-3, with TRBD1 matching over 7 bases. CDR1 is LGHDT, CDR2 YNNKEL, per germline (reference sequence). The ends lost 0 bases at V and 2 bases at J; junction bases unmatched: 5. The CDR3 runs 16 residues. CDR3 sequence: CASSQDWTGHTDTQYF. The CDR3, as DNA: TGTGCCAGCAGCCAAGATTGGACAGGACACACAGATACGCAGTATTTT.

The CDR3 DNA reads TGTGCCAGCAGCACCGAGGGAAACAGCGGCTACACCTTC. It translates to CASSTEGNSGYTF. The chain carries TRBV7-9 and TRBJ1-2; D ambiguous. The CDR3 is 13 residues long. Germline CDR1 SEHNR, CDR2 FQNEAQ (reference sequence). The ends were cut back, 5 bases at V and 8 bases at J, with 15 bases in the middle.

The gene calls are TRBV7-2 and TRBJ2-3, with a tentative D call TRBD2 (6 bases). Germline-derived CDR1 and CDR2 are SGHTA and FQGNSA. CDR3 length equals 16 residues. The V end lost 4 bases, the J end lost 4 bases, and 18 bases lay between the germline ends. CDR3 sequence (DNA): TGTGCCAGCAGCTCTTATAGCTGGTGGGGGGCAGATACGCAGTATTTT. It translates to CASSSYSWWGADTQYF.

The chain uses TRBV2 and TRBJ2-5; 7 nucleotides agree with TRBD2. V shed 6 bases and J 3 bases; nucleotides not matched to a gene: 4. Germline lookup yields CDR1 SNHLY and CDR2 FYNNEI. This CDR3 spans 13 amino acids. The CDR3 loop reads CASRASGEETQYF. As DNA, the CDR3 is TGTGCCAGCAGGGCCAGCGGGGAAGAGACCCAGTACTTC.